This entry lists 12 T cell receptor beta chains sequenced from one sample in a study of CXCR3-negative and CXCR3-positive naive CD8 T cells. Study-level points and caveats: Hydrophobicity was higher for TRB CDR3s found in CXCR3-positive naive cells than in CXCR3-negative naive cells.

No antigen is known for these receptors. Via 5' RACE with UMI labels, TRB cDNA libraries were prepared. Reanalyzing the 5' RACE reads, TCRdb keeps one entry per CDR3 protein, without DNA. In all, the sample yields 150,000 or so distinct CDR3 sequences. The sequenced sample was naive CXCR3+ CD8+ T cells from blood. Subset noted: CD45RO-CCR7+CD27+CD95- naive CD8+ T cells expressing CXCR3 (TNR3+). Receptor source: a human donor in good health. Some clones in this sample may be carry-over from other donors' samples.

The chain combines TRBV3-1 with TRBJ2-2; checking the TCRdb D call of TRBD2 is not possible without DNA. The germline CDR1 and CDR2 sequences are LGHDT and YNNKEL (reference sequence). The length of the CDR3 is 15 residues. CDR3 amino acids: CASRESGLATGELFF.

V and J are TRBV6-1 and TRBJ2-3; TCRdb's D call of TRBD2 is untestable without DNA. The CDR3 loop spans 15 amino acids. The germline CDR1 and CDR2 sequences are MNHNS and SASEGT. Here the CDR3 reads CASRTALAGVDTQYF.

The genes are TRBV29-1 and TRBJ2-7; TCRdb lists TRBD1, though no DNA is available to test this call. There are 13 residues in the CDR3. Germline CDR1 and CDR2: SQVTM and ANQGSEA. This chain's CDR3 is CSVASGQGYEQYF.

The rearrangement joins TRBV5-1 to TRBJ2-1; as DNA is missing, the TRBD1 call by TCRdb cannot be tested. CDR1 SGHRS and CDR2 YFSETQ come from the germline V gene. The CDR3 loop spans 17 amino acids. The CDR3 here is CASSKGGAGRPYNEQFF. The full variable domain, completed using reference TRBV5-1 and TRBJ2-1, is KAGVTQTPRYLIKTRGQQVTLSCSPISGHRSVSWYQQTPGQGLQFLFEYFSETQRNKGNFPGRFSGRQFSNSRSEMNVSTLELGDSALYLCASSKGGAGRPYNEQFFGPGTRLTVL.

This sequence joins TRBV19 and TRBJ2-7; TCRdb's D gene call, TRBD1, goes unchecked for lack of DNA. CDR3 length: 14 residues. Germline CDR1 is LNHDA and CDR2 is SQIVND (reference sequence). The chain's CDR3 is CASNDQDRPYEQYF.

The V gene is TRBV2, the J gene TRBJ1-1. Per the germline V gene, CDR1 is SNHLY and CDR2 is FYNNEI. This CDR3 has 11 amino acids. The CDR3 loop reads CASSEANEAFF.

The chain recombines TRBV12-3 or TRBV12-4 with TRBJ2-5. This CDR3 is 14 amino acids long. This chain's CDR3 is CASSTSGAKETQYF.

This rearrangement joins TRBV7-4 to TRBJ1-2; no DNA is available, so the TRBD1 call from TCRdb remains unchecked. This CDR3 is 16 amino acids long. Germline CDR1 and CDR2: SGHVT and SQSDAQ. The CDR3 spells CASSPGQGVGDYGYTF.

The CDR3 is CASTRGGNTGELFF. The chain joins TRBV4-3 to TRBJ2-2; TCRdb returns TRBD1, unconfirmable since there is no DNA. This CDR3 region has 14 residues. Germline-derived CDR1 and CDR2 are LGHNA and YSLEER.

The chain links TRBV20-1 to TRBJ2-1; the D gene TCRdb calls, TRBD2, cannot be checked with no DNA. Per germline, CDR1 DFQATT and CDR2 SNEGSKA (reference sequence). The CDR3 has 13 residues. The CDR3 loop is CSASRTLSPQQFF.

The V gene is TRBV5-1, the J gene TRBJ2-3; as DNA is missing, the TRBD1 call by TCRdb cannot be tested. The germline V gene encodes CDR1 SGHRS and CDR2 YFSETQ. The CDR3 extends over 15 amino acids. The CDR3 here is CASKPFGGRTDTQYF.

This chain links TRBV4-3 with TRBJ2-5; no DNA is available, so the TRBD1 call from TCRdb remains unchecked. The CDR3 loop spans 15 amino acids. Germline V lookup: CDR1 LGHNA, CDR2 YSLEER. The chain's CDR3 is CASSQRPMGVETQYF.